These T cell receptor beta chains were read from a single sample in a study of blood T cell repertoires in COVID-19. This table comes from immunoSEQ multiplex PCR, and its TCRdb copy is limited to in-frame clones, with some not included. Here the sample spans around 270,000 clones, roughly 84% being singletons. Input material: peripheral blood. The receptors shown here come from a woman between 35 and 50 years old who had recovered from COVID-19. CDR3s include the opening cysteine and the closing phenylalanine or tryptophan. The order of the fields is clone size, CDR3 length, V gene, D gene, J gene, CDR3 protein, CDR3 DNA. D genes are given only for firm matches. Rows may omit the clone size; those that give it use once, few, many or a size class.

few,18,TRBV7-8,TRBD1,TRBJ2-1,CASSLGGTGGSSALGQFF,TGTGCCAGCAGCTTAGGCGGGACAGGGGGCTCTTCCGCCCTTGGGCAGTTCTTC
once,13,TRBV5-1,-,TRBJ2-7,CASSFDGGYEQYF,TGCGCCAGCAGCTTTGACGGGGGCTACGAGCAGTACTTC
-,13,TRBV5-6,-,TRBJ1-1,CASSPVGRNEAFF,TGTGCCAGCAGCCCGGTGGGGAGGAATGAAGCTTTCTTT
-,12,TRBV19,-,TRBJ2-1,CATRPGAGEQFF,TGTGCCACCCGACCAGGGGCCGGTGAGCAGTTCTTC
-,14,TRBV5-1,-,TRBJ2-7,CASSLGQAGGEQYF,TGCGCCAGCAGCTTGGGGCAGGCCGGAGGCGAGCAGTACTTC
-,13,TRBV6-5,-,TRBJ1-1,CASSSDRNTEAFF,TGTGCCAGCAGCTCCGACAGGAACACTGAAGCTTTCTTT
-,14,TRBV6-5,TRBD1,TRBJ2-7,CASRPTGGSYEQYF,TGTGCCAGCAGGCCAACAGGGGGGTCCTACGAGCAGTACTTC
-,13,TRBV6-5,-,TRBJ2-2,CASSDSYTGELFF,TGTGCCAGCAGCGACTCCTACACCGGGGAGCTGTTTTTT
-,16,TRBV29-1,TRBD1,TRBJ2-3,CSVPIALTGGTDTQYF,TGCAGCGTCCCCATTGCCCTGACAGGGGGCACAGATACGCAGTATTTT
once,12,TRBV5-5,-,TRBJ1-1,CASSLGTVEAFF,TGTGCCAGCAGCTTGGGGACAGTGGAAGCTTTCTTT
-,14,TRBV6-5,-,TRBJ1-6,CASSYQGRDSPLHF,TGTGCCAGCAGTTACCAGGGGAGGGATTCACCCCTCCACTTT
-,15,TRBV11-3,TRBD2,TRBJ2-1,CASSLGPSGHNEQFF,TGTGCCAGCAGCTTAGGGCCTAGCGGTCACAATGAGCAGTTCTTC
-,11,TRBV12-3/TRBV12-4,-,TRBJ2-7,CASSQAYEQYF,TGTGCCAGCAGCCAGGCATACGAGCAGTACTTC
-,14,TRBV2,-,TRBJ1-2,CASSPYQTGHGYTF,TGTGCCAGCAGTCCCTACCAAACAGGGCATGGCTACACCTTC
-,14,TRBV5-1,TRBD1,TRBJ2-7,CASSPRGYSYEQYF,TGCGCCAGCAGCCCCAGGGGGTACTCCTACGAGCAGTACTTC
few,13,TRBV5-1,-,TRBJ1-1,CASSLGPDSEAFF,TGCGCCAGCAGCTTGGGTCCGGACAGTGAAGCTTTCTTT
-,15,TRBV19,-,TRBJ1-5,CASSIERGFNQPQHF,TGTGCCAGTAGTATAGAGCGGGGATTCAATCAGCCCCAGCATTTT
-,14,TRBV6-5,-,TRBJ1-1,CASRNTPDSTEAFF,TGTGCCAGCAGAAACACCCCGGACAGCACTGAAGCTTTCTTT
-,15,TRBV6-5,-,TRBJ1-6,CASSYATDRRNPLHF,TGTGCCAGCAGTTACGCGACAGACCGCCGTAACCCCCTCCACTTT
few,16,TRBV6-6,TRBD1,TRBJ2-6,CASSTRQGSGANVLTF,TGTGCCAGCAGTACCCGACAGGGGAGTGGGGCCAACGTCCTGACTTTC
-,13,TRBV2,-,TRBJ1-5,CASSRSLDQPQHF,TGTGCCAGCAGTCGGTCCCTTGATCAGCCCCAGCATTTT
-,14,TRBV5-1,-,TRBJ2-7,CASSPTGANYEQYF,TGCGCCAGCAGCCCCACGGGAGCGAACTACGAGCAGTACTTC
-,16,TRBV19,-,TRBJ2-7,CASSMGLQGLRNEQYF,TGTGCCAGTAGTATGGGTCTACAGGGATTACGGAACGAGCAGTACTTC
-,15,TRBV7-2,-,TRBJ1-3,CASSSSASSGNTIYF,TGTGCCAGCAGCTCCTCGGCTAGCTCTGGAAACACCATATATTTT
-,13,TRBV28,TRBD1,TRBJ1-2,CASRIGQDYGYTF,TGTGCCAGCAGAATAGGACAGGACTATGGCTACACCTTC
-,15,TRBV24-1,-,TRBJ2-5,CATSDHSPGEETQYF,TGTGCCACCAGTGACCACTCCCCCGGGGAAGAGACCCAGTACTTC
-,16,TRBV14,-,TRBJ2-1,CASSPISLSSYNEQFF,TGTGCCAGCAGCCCTATCTCTCTGAGCTCCTACAATGAGCAGTTCTTC
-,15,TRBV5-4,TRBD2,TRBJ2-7,CASSSVAGVTYEQYF,TGTGCCAGCAGCTCCGTGGCGGGGGTTACCTACGAGCAGTACTTC